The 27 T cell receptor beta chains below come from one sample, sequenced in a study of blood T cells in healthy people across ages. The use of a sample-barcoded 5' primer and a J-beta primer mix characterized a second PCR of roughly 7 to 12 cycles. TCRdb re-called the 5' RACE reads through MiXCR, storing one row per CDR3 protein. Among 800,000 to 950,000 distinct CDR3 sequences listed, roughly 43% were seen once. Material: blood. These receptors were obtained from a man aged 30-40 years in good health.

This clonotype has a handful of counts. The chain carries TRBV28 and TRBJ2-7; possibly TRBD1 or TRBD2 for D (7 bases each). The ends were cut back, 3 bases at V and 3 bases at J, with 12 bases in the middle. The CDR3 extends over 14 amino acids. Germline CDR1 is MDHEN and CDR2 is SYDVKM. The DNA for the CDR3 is TGTGCCAGCAGTTTCTCCAGGGGGGGCTACGAGCAGTACTTC. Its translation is CASSFSRGGYEQYF.

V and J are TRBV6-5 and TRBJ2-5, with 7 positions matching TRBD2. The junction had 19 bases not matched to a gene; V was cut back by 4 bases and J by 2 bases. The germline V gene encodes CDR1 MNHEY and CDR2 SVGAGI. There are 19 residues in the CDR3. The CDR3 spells CASSSRLGSGGERQETQYF. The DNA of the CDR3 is TGTGCCAGCAGTTCCCGTCTTGGGTCGGGGGGTGAGCGGCAAGAGACCCAGTACTTC.

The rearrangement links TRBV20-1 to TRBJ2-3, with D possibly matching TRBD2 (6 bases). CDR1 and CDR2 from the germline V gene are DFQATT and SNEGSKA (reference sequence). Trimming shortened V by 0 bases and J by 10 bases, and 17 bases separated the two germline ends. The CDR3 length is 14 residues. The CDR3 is CSARDSGLPAAQYF. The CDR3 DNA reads TGCAGTGCTAGAGATTCAGGACTACCTGCTGCGCAGTATTTT.

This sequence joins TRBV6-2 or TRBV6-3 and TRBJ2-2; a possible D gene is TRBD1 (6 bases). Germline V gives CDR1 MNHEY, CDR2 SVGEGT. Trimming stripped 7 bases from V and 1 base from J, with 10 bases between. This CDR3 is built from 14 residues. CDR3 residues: CASTLTGNTGELFF. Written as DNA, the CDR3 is TGTGCCAGCACCCTGACAGGGAACACCGGGGAGCTGTTTTTT.

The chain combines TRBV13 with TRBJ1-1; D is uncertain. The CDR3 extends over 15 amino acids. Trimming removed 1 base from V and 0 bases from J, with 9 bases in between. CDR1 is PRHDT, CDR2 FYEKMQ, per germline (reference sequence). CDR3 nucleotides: TGTGCCAGCAGCTTAGAAGGAGAGATGAACACTGAAGCTTTCTTT. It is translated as CASSLEGEMNTEAFF.

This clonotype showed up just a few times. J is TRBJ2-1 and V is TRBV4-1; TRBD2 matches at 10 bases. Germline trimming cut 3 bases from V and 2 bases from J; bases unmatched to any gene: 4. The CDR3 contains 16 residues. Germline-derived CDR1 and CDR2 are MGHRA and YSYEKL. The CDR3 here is CASSQQRGGAYNEQFF. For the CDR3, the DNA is TGCGCCAGCAGCCAGCAGCGGGGGGGAGCCTACAATGAGCAGTTCTTC.

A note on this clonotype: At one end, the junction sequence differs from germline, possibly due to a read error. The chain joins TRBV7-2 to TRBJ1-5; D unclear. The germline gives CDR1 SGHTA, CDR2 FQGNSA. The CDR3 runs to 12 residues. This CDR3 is CASSLDNQPRHF. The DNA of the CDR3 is TGTGCCAGCAGCTTAGATAATCAGCCCCGGCATTTT.

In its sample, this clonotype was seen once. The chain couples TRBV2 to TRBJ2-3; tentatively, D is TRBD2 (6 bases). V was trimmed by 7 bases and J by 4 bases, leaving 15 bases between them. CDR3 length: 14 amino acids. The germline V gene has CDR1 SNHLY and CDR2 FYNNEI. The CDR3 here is CASIGGRISDTQYF. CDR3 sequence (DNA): TGTGCCAGCATAGGTGGGAGGATCTCAGATACGCAGTATTTT.

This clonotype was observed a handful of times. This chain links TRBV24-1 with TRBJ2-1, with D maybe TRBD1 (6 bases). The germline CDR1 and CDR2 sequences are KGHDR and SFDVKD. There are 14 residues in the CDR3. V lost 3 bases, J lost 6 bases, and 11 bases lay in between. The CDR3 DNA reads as TGTGCCACCAGTGATCCAAGACAGGTCAATGAGCAGTTCTTC. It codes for CATSDPRQVNEQFF.

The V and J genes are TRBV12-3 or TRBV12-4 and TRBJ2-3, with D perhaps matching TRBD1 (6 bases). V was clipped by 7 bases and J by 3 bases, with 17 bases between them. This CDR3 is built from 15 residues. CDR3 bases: TGTGCCAGCACCAAGCGCCAGGGGTCGACAGATACGCAGTATTTT. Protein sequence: CASTKRQGSTDTQYF.

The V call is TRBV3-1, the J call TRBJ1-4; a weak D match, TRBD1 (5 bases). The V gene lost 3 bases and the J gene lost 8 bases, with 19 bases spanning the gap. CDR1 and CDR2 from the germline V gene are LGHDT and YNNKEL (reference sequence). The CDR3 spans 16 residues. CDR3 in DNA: TGTGCCAGCAGCCAGGGTGGAGGGACCCTATCAGAAAAACTGTTTTTT. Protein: CASSQGGGTLSEKLFF.

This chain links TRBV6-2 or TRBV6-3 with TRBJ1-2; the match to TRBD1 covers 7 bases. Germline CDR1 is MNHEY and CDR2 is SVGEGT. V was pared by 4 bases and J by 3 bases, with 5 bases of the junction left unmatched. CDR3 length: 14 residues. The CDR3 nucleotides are TGTGCCAGCAGTTCCGCCGGGACAGACTATGGCTACACCTTC. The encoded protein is CASSSAGTDYGYTF.

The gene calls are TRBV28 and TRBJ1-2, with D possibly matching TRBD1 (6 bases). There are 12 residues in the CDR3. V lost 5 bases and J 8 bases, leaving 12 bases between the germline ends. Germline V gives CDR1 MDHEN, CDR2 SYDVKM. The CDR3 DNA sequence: TGTGCCAGCAGTGGAGGGACATGGGGCTACACCTTC. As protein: CASSGGTWGYTF.

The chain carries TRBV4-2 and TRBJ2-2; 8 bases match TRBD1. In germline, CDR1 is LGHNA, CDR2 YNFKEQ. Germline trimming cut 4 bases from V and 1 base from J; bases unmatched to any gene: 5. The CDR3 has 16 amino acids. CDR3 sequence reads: CASSLGTGGNTGELFF. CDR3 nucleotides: TGTGCCAGCAGCCTGGGGACAGGAGGGAACACCGGGGAGCTGTTTTTT.

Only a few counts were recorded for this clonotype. The CDR3 reads CSVVPWGLGEQYF. CDR3 bases: TGCAGCGTTGTCCCCTGGGGGTTAGGCGAGCAGTACTTC. The V call is TRBV29-1, the J call TRBJ2-5; TRBD1 or TRBD2 may be the D gene (5 bases each). The assigned J gene may be wrong: the sequence end matches TRBJ2-7 better. The CDR3 runs 13 residues. Germline V lookup: CDR1 SQVTM, CDR2 ANQGSEA.

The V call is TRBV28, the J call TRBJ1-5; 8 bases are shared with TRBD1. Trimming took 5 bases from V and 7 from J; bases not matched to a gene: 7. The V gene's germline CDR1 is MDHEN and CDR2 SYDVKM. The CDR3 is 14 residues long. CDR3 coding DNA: TGTGCCAGCAGTATCCCCGGGACAGGACAGCCCCAGCATTTT. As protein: CASSIPGTGQPQHF.

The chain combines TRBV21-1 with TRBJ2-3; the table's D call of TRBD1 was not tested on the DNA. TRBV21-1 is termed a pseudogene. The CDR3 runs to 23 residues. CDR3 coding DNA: TGTGCCAGCACCGGCCCGGGACAGGGCAGACCCGGGCAACCCTTCACTAGCACAGATACGCAGTATTTT. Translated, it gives CASTGPGQGRPGQPFTSTDTQYF.

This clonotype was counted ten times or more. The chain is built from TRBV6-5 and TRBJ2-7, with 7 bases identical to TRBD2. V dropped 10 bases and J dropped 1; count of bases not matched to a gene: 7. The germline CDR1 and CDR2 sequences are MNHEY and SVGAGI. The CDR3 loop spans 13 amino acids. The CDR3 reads CATRQRDSYEQYF. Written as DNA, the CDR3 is TGTGCCACGAGACAGCGGGATTCCTACGAGCAGTACTTC.

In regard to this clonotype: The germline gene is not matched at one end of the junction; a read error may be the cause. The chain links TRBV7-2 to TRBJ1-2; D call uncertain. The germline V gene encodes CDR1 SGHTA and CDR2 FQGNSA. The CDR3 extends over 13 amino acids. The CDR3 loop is CASSLAENYDYTF. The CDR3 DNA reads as TGTGCCAGCAGCTTAGCTGAAAACTATGACTACACCTTC.

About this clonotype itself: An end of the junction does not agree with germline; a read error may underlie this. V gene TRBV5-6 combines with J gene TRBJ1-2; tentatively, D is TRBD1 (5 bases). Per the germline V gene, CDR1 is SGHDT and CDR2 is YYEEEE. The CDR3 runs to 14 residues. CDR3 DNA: TGTGCCAACAGCTCGGGACTATCGAACTATGGCTACACCTTC. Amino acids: CANSSGLSNYGYTF.

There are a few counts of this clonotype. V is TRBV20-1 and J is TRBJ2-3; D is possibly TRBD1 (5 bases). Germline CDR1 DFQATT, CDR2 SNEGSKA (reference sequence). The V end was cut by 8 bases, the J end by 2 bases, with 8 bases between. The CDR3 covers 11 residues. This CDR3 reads CSPTVTDTQYF. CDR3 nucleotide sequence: TGCAGTCCGACAGTCACAGATACGCAGTATTTT.

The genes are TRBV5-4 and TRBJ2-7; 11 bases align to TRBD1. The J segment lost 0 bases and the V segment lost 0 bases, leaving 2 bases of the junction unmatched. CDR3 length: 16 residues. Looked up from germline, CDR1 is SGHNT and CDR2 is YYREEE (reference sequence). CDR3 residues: CASSLGTGGLSYEQYF. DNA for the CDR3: TGTGCCAGCAGCTTGGGGACAGGGGGCCTCTCCTACGAGCAGTACTTC.

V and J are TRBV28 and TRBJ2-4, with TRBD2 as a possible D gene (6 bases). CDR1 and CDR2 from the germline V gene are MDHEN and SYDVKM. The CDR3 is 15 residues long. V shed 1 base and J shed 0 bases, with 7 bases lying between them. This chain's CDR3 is CASSLFGGAKNIQYF. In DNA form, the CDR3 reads TGTGCCAGCAGTTTATTCGGGGGAGCCAAAAACATTCAGTACTTC.

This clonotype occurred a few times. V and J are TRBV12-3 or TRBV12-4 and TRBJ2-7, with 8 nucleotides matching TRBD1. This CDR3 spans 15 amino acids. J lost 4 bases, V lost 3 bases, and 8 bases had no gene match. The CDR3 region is CASSFGQGAVYEQYF. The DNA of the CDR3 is TGTGCCAGCAGTTTTGGGCAGGGGGCTGTTTACGAGCAGTACTTC.

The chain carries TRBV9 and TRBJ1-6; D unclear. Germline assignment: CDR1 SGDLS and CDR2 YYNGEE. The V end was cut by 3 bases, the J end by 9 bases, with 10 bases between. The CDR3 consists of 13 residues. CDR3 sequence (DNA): TGTGCCAGCAGCGAAATCTCCGCTTCACCCCTCCACTTT. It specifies CASSEISASPLHF.

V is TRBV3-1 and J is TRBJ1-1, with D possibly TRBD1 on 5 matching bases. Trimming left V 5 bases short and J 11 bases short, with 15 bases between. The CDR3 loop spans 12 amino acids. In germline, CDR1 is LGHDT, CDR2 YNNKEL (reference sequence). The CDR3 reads CASSFPAGLAFF. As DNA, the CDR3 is TGTGCCAGCAGCTTCCCAGCAGGGCTGGCTTTCTTT. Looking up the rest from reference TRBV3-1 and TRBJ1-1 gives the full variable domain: DTAVSQTPKYLVTQMGNDKSIKCEQNLGHDTMYWYKQDSKKFLKIMFSYNNKELIINETVPNRFSPKSPDKAHLNLHINSLELGDSAVYFCASSFPAGLAFFGQGTRLTVV.

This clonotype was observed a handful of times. CDR3 nucleotides: TGTGCCAGCAGCTTCCGTTCAGGGCGGGGCTTCACAGATACGCAGTATTTT. This encodes CASSFRSGRGFTDTQYF. The chain recombines TRBV7-2 with TRBJ2-3; D may be TRBD2 (6 bases). The CDR3 extends over 17 amino acids. CDR1 is SGHTA and CDR2 is FQGNSA in the germline V gene. V was pared by 3 bases and J by 2 bases, with 18 bases between.